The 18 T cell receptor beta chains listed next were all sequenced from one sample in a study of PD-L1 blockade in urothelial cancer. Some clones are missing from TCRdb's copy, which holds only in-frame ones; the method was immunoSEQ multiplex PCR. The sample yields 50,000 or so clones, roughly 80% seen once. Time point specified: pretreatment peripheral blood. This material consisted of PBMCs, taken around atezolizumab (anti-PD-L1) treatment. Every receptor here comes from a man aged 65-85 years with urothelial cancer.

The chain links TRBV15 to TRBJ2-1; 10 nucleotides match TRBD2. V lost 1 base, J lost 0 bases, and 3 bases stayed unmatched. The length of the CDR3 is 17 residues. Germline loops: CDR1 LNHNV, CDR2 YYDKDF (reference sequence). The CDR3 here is CATSRGASGSSYNEQFF. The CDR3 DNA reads TGTGCCACCAGCAGAGGAGCTAGCGGGAGCTCCTACAATGAGCAGTTCTTC.

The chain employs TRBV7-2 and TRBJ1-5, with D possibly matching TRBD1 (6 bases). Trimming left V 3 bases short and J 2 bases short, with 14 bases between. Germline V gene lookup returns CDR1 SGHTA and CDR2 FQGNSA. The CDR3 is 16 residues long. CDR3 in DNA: TGTGCCAGCAGCTTGGGGGGGCAGAGACGCAATCAGCCCCAGCATTTT. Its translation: CASSLGGQRRNQPQHF.

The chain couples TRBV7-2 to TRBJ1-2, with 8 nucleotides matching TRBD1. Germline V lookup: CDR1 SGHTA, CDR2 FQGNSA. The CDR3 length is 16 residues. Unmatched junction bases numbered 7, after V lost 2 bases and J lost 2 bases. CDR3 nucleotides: TGTGCCAGCAGCTTACAGGGGGCGAGGGCCAACTATGGCTACACCTTC. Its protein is CASSLQGARANYGYTF. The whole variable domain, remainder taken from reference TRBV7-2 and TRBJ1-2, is GAGVSQSPSNKVTEKGKDVELRCDPISGHTALYWYRQSLGQGLEFLIYFQGNSAPDKSGLPSDRFSAERTGGSVSTLTIQRTQQEDSAVYLCASSLQGARANYGYTFGSGTRLTVV.

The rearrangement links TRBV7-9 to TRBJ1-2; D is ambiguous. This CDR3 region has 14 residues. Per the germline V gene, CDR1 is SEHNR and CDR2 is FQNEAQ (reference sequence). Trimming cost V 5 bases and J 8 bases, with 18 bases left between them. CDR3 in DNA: TGTGCCAGCAGCCCTGTCTGGGAGAGAGGGGGCTACACCTTC. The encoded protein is CASSPVWERGGYTF. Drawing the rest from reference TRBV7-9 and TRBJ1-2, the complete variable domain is DTGVSQNPRHKITKRGQNVTFRCDPISEHNRLYWYRQTLGQGPEFLTYFQNEAQLEKSRLLSDRFSAERPKGSFSTLEIQRTEQGDSAMYLCASSPVWERGGYTFGSGTRLTVV.

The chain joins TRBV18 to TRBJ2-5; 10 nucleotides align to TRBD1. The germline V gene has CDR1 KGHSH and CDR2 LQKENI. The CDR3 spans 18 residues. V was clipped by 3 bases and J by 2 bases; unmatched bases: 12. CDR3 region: CASSPIGMTGGMQETQYF. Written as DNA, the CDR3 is TGTGCCAGCTCACCTATAGGCATGACAGGGGGCATGCAAGAGACCCAGTACTTC.

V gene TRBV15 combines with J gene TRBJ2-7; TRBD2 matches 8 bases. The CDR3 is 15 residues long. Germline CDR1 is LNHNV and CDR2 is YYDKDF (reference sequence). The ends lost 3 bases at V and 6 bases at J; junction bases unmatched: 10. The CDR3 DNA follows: TGTGCCACCAGCAGGCGGGGGGCAGGCCCCCGCGAGCAGTACTTC. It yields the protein CATSRRGAGPREQYF.

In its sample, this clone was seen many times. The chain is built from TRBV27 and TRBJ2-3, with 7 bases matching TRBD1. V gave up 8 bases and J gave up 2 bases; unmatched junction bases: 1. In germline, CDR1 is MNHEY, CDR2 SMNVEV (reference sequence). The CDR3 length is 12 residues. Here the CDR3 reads CASGTATDTQYF. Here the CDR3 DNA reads TGTGCCAGCGGGACAGCCACAGATACGCAGTATTTT.

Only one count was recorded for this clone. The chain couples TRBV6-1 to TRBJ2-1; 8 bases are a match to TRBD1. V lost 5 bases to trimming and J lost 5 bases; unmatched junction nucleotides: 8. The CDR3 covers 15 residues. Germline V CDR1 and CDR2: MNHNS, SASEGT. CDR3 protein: CASSRQGSTHNEQFF. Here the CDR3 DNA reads TGTGCCAGCAGTCGACAGGGGTCTACCCACAATGAGCAGTTCTTC.

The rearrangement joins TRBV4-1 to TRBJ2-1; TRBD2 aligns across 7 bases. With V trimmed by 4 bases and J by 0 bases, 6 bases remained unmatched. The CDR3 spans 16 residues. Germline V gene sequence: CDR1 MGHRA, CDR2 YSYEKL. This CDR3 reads CASSPNLADSYNEQFF. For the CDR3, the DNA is TGCGCCAGCAGCCCAAATCTAGCGGACTCCTACAATGAGCAGTTCTTC.

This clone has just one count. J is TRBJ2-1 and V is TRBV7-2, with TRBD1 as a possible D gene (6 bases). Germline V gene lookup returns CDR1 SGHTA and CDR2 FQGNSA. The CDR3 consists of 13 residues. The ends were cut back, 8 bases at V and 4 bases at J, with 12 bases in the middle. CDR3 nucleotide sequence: TGTGCCAGCGGGGGCCCTACATACAATGAGCAGTTCTTC. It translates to CASGGPTYNEQFF.

The CDR3 loop is CASSLSGANPSYEQYF. CDR3 nucleotide sequence: TGTGCCAGCAGCTTAAGCGGAGCTAACCCCTCCTACGAGCAGTACTTC. The rearrangement links TRBV7-2 to TRBJ2-7, with a tentative D call TRBD2 (5 bases). The ends were cut back, 2 bases at V and 0 bases at J, with 14 bases in the middle. The CDR3 is 16 residues long. CDR1 and CDR2 (germline): SGHTA, FQGNSA.

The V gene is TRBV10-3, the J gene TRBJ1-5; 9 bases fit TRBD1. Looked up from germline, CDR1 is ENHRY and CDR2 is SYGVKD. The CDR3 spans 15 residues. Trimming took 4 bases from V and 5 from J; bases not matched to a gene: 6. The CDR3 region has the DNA TGTGCCATCAGTGGACAGGGGGTGGGCGATCAGCCCCAGCATTTT. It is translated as CAISGQGVGDQPQHF.

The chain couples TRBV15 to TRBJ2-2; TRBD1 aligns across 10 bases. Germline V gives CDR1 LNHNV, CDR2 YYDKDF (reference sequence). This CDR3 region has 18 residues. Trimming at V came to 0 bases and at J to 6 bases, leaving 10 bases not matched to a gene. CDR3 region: CATSRDREGTGDAGELFF. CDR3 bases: TGTGCCACCAGCAGAGATAGGGAAGGGACAGGGGATGCCGGGGAGCTGTTTTTT.

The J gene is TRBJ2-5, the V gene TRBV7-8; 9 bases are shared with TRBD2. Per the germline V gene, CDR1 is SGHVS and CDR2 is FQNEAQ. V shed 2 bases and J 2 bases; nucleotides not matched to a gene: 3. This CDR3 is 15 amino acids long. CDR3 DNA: TGTGCCAGCAGCTTATTTAGCGGGGGACAAGAGACCCAGTACTTC. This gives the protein CASSLFSGGQETQYF. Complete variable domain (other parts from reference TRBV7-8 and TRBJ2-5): GAGVSQSPRYKVAKRGQDVALRCDPISGHVSLFWYQQALGQGPEFLTYFQNEAQLDKSGLPSDRFFAERPEGSVSTLKIQRTQQEDSAVYLCASSLFSGGQETQYFGPGTRLLVL.

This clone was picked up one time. CDR3 in amino acids: CASSESPSYEQYF. The DNA of the CDR3 is TGTGCCAGCAGTGAATCTCCGAGCTACGAGCAGTACTTC. This chain links TRBV25-1 with TRBJ2-7; D unresolved. V was shortened by 1 base and J by 3 bases, with 7 bases between the two germline ends. Germline V gene sequence: CDR1 MGHDK, CDR2 SYGVNS. The CDR3 is 13 amino acids.

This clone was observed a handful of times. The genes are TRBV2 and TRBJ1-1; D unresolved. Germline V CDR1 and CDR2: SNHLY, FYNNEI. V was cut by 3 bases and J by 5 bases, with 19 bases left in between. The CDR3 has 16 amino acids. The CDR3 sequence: CASSEGLGMGRTEAFF. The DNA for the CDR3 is TGTGCCAGCAGTGAGGGTCTCGGGATGGGTAGGACTGAAGCTTTCTTT.

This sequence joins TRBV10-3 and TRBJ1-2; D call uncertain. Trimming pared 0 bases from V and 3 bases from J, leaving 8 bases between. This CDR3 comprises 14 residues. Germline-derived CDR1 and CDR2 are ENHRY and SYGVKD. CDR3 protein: CAISESSRYYGYTF. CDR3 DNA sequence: TGTGCCATCAGTGAGTCGAGTCGCTACTATGGCTACACCTTC.

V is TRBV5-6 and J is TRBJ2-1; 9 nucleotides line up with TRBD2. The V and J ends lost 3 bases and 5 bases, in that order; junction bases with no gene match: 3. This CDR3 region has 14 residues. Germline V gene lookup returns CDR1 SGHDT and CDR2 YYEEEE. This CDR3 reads CASSSTSGDNEQFF. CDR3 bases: TGTGCCAGCAGCTCGACTAGCGGAGACAATGAGCAGTTCTTC.